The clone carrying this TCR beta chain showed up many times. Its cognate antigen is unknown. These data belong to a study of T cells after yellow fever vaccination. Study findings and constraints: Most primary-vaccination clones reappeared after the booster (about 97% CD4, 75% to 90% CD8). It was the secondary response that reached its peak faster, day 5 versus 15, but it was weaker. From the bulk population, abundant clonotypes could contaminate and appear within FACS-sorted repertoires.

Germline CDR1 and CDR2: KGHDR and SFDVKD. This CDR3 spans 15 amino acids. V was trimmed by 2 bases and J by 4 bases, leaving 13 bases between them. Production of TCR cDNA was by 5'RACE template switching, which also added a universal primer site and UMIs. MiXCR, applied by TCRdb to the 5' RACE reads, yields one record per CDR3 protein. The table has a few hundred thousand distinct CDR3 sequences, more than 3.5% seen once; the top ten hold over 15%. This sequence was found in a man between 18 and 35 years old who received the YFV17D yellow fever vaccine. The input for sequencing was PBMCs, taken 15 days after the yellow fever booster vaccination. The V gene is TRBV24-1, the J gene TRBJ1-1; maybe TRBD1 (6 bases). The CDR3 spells CATSDSGAGVTEAFF. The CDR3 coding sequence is TGTGCCACCAGTGATTCAGGGGCGGGAGTCACTGAAGCTTTCTTT.